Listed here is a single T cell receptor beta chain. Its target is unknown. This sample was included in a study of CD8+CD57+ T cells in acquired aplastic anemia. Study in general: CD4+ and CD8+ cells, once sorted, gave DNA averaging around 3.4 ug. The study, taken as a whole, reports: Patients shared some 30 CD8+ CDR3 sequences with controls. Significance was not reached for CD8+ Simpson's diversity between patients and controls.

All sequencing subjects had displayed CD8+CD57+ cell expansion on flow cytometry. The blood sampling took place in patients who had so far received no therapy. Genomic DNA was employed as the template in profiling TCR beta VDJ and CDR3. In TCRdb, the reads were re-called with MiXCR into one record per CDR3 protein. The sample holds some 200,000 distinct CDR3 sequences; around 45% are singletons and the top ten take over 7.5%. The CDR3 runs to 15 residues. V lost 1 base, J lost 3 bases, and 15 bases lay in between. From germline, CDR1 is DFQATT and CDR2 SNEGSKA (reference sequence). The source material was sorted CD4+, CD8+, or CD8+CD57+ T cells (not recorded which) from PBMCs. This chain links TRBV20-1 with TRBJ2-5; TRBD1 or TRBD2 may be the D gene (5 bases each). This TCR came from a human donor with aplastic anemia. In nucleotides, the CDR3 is TGCAGTGCTAGAGTGCCGGGACGCCTCAAAGAGACCCAGTACTTC. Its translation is CSARVPGRLKETQYF.